This T cell receptor beta chain was sequenced in a study of blood T cell repertoires in COVID-19. The wider study: Samples taken during acute and convalescent COVID-19 were collected in the United States, Italy and Spain.

In terms of age and location, participants ranged from about 18 to 95 years and lived in under 30 US areas. Cohorts were determined from participant-reported clinical history. Assay: immunoSEQ multiplex PCR; the TCRdb copy retains only in-frame clones and omits some. The sample yields under 200,000 clones, roughly 90% seen once. This CDR3 is built from 11 residues. Germline CDR1 reads MDHEN; CDR2 reads SYDVKM. V dropped 8 bases and J dropped 4 bases, with 8 bases sitting between them. This receptor was identified in a woman younger than 30 who had recovered from COVID-19. J is TRBJ1-2 and V is TRBV28, with D possibly matching TRBD1 (6 bases). Sequences were obtained from PBMCs or T cells enriched from blood (not recorded which). CDR3 protein: CASQGRYGYTF. The DNA for the CDR3 is TGTGCCAGCCAGGGGCGCTATGGCTACACCTTC.